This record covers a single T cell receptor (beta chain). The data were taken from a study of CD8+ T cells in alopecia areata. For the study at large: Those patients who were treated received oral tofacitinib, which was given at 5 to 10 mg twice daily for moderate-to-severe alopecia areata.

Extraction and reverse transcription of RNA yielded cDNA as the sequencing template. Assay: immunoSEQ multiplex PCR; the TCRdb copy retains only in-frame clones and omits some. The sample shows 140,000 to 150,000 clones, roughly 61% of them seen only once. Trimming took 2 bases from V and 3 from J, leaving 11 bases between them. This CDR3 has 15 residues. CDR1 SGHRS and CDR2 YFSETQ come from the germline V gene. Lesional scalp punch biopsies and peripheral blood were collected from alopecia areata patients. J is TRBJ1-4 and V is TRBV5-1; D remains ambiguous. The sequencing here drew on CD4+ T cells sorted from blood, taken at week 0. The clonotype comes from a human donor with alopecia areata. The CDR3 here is CASSLTRAANEKLFF. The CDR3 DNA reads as TGCGCCAGCAGCTTAACAAGGGCGGCTAATGAAAAACTGTTTTTT.